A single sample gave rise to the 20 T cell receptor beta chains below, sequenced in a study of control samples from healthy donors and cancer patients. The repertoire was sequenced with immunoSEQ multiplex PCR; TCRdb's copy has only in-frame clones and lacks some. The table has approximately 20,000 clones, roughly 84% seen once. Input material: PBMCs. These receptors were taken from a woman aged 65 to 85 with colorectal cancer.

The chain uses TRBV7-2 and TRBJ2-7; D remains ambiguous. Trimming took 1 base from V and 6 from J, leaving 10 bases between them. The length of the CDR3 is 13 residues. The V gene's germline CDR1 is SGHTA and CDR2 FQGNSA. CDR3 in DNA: TGTGCCAGCAGCTTAGTAGGGCCTGGCGAGCAGTACTTC. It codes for CASSLVGPGEQYF.

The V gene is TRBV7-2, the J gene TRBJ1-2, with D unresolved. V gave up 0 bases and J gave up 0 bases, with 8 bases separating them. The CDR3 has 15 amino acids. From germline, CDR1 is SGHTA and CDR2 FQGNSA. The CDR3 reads CASSLADGSNYGYTF. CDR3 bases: TGTGCCAGCAGCTTAGCCGACGGCTCTAACTATGGCTACACCTTC.

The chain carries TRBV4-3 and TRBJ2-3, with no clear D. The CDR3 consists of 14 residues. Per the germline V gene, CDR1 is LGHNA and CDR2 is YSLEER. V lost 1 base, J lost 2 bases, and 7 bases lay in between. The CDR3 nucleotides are TGCGCCAGCAGCCAAGGCCACTACACAGATACGCAGTATTTT. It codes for CASSQGHYTDTQYF.

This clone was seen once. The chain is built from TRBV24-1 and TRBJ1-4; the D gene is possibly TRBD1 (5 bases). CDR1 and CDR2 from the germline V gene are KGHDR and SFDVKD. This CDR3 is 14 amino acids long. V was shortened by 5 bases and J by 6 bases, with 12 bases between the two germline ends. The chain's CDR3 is CATSGRGEDEKLFF. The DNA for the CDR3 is TGTGCCACCAGTGGTCGAGGGGAGGATGAAAAACTGTTTTTT.

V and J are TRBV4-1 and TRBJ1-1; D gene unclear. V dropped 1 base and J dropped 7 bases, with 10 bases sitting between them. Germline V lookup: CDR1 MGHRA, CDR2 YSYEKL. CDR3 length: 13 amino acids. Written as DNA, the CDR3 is TGCGCCAGCAGCCAAGGCGGGCAGCGTGAAGCTTTCTTT. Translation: CASSQGGQREAFF.

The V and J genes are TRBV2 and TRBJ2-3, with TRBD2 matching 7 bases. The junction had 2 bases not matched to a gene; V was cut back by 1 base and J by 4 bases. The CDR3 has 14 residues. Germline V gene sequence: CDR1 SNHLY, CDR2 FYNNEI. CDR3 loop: CASSEGLAADTQYF. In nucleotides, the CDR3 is TGTGCCAGCAGTGAAGGTCTAGCGGCAGATACGCAGTATTTT. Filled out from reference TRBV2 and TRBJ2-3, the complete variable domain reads EPEVTQTPSHQVTQMGQEVILRCVPISNHLYFYWYRQILGQKVEFLVSFYNNEISEKSEIFDDQFSVERPDGSNFTLKIRSTKLEDSAMYFCASSEGLAADTQYFGPGTRLTVL.

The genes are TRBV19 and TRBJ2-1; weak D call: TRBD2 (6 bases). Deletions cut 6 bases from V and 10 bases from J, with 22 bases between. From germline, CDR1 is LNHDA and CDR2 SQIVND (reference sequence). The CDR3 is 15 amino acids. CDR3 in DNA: TGTGCCAGTAGCGCGGGTAAGGTGGACCGGGGGGAGCAGTTCTTC. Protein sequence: CASSAGKVDRGEQFF. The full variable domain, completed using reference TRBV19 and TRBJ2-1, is DGGITQSPKYLFRKEGQNVTLSCEQNLNHDAMYWYRQDPGQGLRLIYYSQIVNDFQKGDIAEGYSVSREKKESFPLTVTSAQKNPTAFYLCASSAGKVDRGEQFFGPGTRLTVL.

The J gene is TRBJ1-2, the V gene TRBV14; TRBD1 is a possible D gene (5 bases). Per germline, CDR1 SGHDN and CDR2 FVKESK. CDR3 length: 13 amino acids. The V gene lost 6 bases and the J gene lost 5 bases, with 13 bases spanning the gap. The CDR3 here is CASSPGTNYGYTF. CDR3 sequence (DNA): TGTGCCAGCAGTCCCGGGACGAATTATGGCTACACCTTC.

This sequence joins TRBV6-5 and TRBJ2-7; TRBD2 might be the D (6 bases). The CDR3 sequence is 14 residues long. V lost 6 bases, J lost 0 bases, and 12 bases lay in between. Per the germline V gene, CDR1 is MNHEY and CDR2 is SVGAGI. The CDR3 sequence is CASREEGSSYEQYF. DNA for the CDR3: TGTGCCAGCAGGGAGGAGGGGAGCTCCTACGAGCAGTACTTC.

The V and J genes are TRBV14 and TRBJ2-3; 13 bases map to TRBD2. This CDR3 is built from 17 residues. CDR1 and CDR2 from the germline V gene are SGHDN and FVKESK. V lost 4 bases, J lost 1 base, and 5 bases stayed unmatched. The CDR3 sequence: CASSLPGTSGGTDTQYF. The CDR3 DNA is TGTGCCAGCAGCCTCCCCGGGACTAGCGGGGGCACAGATACGCAGTATTTT.

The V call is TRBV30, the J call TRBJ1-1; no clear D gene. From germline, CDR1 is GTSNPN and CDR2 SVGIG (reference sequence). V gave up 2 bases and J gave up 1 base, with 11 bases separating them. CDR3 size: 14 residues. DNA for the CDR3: TGTGCCTGGAGTACCGGGCAGAAGAACACTGAAGCTTTCTTT. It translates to CAWSTGQKNTEAFF.

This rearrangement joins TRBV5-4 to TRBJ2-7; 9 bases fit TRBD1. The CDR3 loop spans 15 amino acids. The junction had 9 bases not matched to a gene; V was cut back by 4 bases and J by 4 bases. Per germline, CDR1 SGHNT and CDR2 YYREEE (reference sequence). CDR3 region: CASSPGTGRQYEQYF. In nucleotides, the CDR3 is TGTGCCAGCAGCCCGGGGACAGGGCGTCAATACGAGCAGTACTTC.

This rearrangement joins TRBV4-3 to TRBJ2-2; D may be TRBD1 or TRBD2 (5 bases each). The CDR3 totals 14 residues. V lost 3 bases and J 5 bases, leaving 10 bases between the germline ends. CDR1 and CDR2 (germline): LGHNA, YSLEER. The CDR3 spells CASSQGPATGELFF. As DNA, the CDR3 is TGCGCCAGCAGCCAGGGACCTGCGACCGGGGAGCTGTTTTTT.

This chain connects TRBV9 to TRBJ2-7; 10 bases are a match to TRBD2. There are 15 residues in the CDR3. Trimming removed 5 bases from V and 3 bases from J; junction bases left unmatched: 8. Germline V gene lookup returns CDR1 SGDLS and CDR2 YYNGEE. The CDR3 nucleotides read TGTGCCAGCAGTAAAGGGACTAGCGCGGTCTACGAGCAGTACTTC. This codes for CASSKGTSAVYEQYF.

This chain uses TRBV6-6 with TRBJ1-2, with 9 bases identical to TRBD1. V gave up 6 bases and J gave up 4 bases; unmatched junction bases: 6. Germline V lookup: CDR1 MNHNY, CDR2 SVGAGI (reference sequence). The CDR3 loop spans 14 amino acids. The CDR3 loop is CASSHGTGSYGYTF. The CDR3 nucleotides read TGTGCCAGCAGCCACGGGACAGGGAGCTATGGCTACACCTTC.

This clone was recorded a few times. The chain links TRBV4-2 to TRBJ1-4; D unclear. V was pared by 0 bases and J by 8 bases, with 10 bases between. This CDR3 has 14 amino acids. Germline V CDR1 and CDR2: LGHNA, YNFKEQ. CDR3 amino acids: CASSQDFSGEKLFF. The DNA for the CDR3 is TGTGCCAGCAGCCAAGATTTTTCTGGGGAAAAACTGTTTTTT.

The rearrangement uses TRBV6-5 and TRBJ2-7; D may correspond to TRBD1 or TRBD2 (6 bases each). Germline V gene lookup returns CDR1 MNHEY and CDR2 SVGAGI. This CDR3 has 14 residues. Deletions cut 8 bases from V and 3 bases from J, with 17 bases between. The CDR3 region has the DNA TGTGCCAGCGGCCCGGGGGCGGGAATCTACGAGCAGTACTTC. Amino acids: CASGPGAGIYEQYF.

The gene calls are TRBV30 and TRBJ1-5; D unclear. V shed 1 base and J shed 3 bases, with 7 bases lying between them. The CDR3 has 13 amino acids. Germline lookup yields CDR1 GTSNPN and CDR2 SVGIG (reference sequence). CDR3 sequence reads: CAWSAGDNQPQHF. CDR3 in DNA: TGTGCCTGGAGTGCCGGGGACAATCAGCCCCAGCATTTT.

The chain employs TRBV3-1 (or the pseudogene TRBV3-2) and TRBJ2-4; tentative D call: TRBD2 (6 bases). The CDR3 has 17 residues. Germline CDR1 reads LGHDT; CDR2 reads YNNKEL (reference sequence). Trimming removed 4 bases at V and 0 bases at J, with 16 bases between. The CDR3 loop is CASSPRKQGLAKNIQYF. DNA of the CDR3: TGTGCCAGCAGCCCAAGGAAGCAGGGACTAGCCAAAAACATTCAGTACTTC.

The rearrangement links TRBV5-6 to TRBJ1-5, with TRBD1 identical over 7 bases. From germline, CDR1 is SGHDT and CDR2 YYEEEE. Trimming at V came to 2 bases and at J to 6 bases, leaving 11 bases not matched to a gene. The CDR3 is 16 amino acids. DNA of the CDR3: TGTGCCAGCAGCTTTCGGACAGGCACTCAGGGTCAGCCCCAGCATTTT. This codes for CASSFRTGTQGQPQHF.